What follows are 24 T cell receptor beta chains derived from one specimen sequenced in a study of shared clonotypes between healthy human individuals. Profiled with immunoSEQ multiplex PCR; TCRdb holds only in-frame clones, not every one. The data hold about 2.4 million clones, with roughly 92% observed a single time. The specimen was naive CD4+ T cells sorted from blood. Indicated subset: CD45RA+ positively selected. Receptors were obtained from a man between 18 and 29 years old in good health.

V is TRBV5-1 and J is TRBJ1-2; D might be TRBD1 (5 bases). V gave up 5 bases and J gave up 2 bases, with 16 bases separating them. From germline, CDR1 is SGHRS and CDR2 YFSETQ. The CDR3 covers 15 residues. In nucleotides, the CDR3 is TGCGCCAGCAGACCCAGCTTCGGGGGAAACTATGGCTACACCTTC. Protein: CASRPSFGGNYGYTF.

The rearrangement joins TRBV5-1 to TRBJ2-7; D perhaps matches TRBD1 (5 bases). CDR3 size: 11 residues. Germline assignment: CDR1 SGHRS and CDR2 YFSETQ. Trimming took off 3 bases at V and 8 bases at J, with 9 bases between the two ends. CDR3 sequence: CASSYQGQQYF. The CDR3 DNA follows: TGCGCCAGCAGCTACCAGGGCCAGCAGTACTTC. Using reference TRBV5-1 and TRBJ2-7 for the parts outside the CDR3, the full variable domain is KAGVTQTPRYLIKTRGQQVTLSCSPISGHRSVSWYQQTPGQGLQFLFEYFSETQRNKGNFPGRFSGRQFSNSRSEMNVSTLELGDSALYLCASSYQGQQYFGPGTRLTVT.

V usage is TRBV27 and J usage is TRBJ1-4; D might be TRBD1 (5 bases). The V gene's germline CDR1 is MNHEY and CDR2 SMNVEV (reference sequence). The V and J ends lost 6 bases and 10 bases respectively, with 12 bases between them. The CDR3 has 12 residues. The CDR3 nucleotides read TGTGCCAGCAGGTCTCAGGGCGGAAAACTGTTTTTT. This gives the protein CASRSQGGKLFF.

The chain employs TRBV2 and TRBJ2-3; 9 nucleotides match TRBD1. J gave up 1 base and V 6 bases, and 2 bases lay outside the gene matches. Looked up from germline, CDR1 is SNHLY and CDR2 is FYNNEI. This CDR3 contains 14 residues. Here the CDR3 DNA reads TGTGCCAGCAGGGACAGGGGTGGCACAGATACGCAGTATTTT. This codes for CASRDRGGTDTQYF.

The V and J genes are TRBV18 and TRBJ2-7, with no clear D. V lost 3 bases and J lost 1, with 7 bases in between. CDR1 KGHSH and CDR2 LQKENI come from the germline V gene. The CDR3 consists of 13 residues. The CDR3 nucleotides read TGTGCCAGCTCACCGCTTGTGTCCTACGAGCAGTACTTC. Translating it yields CASSPLVSYEQYF.

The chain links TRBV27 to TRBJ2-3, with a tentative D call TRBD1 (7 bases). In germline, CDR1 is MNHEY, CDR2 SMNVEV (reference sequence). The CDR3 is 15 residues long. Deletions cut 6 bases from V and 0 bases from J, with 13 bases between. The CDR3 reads CASRAGQRSTDTQYF. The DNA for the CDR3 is TGTGCCAGCAGGGCGGGACAGCGGAGCACAGATACGCAGTATTTT.

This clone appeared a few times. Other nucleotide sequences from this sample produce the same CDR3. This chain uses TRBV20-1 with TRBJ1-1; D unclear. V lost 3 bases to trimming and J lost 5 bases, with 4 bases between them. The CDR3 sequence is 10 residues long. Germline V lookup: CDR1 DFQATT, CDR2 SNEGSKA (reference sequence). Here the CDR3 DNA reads TGCAGTGCTAGGGGAACTGAAGCTTTCTTT. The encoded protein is CSARGTEAFF.

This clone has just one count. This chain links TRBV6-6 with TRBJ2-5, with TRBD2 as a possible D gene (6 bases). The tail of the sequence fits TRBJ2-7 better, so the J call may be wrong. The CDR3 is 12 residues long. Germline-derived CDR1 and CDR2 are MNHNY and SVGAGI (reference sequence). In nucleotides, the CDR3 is TGTGCCAGTGGGGGAGGATCCTACGAGCAGTACTTC. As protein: CASGGGSYEQYF.

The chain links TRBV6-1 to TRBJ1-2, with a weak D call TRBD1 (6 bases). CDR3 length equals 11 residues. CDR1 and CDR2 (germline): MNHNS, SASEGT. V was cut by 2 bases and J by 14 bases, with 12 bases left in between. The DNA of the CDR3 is TGTGCCAGCAGTGAATATGGGGGGGCTACCTTC. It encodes CASSEYGGATF.

This CDR3 reads CASSPPGQGCPNEKLFF. The CDR3 DNA reads as TGCGCCAGCAGTCCGCCGGGACAGGGGTGCCCTAATGAAAAACTGTTTTTT. This rearrangement joins TRBV23-1 to TRBJ1-4, with TRBD1 matching over 10 bases. TRBV23-1 belongs to the ORF category, with a function that is uncertain. The length of the CDR3 is 17 residues. J gave up 3 bases and V 4 bases, and 8 bases lay outside the gene matches.

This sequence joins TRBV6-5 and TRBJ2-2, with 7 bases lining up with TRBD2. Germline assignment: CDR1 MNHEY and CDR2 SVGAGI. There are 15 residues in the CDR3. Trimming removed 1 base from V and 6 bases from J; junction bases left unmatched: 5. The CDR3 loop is CASSYWGEGSGELFF. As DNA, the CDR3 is TGTGCCAGCAGTTACTGGGGGGAGGGTTCCGGGGAGCTGTTTTTT.

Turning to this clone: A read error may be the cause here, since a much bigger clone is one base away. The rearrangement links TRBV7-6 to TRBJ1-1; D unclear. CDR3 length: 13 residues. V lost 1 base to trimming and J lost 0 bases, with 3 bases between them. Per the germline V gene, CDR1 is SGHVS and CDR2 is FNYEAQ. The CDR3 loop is CASSLDMNTEAFF. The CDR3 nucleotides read TGTGCCAGCAGCTTAGACATGAACACTGAAGCTTTCTTT.

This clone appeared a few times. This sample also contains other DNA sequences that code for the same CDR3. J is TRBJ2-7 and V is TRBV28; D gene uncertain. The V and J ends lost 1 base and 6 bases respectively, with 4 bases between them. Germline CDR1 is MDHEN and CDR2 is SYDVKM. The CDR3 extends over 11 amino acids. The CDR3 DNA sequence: TGTGCCAGCAGTTTATTTTCCGAGCAGTACTTC. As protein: CASSLFSEQYF.

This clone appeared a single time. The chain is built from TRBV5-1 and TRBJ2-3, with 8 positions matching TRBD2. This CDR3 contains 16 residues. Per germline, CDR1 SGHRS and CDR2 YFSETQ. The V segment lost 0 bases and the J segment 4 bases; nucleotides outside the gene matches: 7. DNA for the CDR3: TGCGCCAGCAGCTTGGGAGGACGGGGGGGTCCAGATACGCAGTATTTT. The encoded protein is CASSLGGRGGPDTQYF.

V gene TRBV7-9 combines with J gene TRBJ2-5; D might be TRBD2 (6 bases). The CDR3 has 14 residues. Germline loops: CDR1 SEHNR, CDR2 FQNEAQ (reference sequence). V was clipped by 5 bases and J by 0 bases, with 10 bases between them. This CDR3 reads CASSRRRDQETQYF. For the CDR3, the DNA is TGTGCCAGCAGCCGTAGGAGGGACCAAGAGACCCAGTACTTC.

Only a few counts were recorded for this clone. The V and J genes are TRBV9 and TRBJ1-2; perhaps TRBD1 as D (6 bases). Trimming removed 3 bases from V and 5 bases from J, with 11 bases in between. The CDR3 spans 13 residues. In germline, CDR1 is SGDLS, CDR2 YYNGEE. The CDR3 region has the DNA TGTGCCAGCAGCGCCGGGACACCTTATGGCTACACCTTC. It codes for CASSAGTPYGYTF.

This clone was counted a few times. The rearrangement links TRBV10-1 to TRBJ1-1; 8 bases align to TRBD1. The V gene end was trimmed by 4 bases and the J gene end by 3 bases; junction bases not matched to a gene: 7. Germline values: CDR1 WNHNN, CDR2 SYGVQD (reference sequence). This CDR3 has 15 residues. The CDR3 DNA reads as TGCGCCAGCAGTGGGAAGGGACAGGCGGACACTGAAGCTTTCTTT. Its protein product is CASSGKGQADTEAFF.

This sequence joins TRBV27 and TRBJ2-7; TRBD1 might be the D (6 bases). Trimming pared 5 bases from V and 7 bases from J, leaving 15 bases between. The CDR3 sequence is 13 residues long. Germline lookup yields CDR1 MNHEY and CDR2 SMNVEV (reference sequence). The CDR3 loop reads CASSQASGVEQYF. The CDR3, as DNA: TGTGCCAGCAGTCAAGCCTCAGGGGTAGAGCAGTACTTC.

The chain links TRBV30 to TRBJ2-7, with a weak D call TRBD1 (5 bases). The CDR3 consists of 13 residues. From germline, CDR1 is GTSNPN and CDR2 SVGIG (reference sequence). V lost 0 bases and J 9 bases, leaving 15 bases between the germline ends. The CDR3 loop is CAWSVDSAAGQYF. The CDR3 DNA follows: TGTGCCTGGAGTGTAGACAGCGCCGCCGGGCAGTACTTC. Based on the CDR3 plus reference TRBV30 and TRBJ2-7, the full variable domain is SQTIHQWPATLVQPVGSPLSLECTVEGTSNPNLYWYRQAAGRGLQLLFYSVGIGQISSEVPQNLSASRPQDRQFILSSKKLLLSDSGFYLCAWSVDSAAGQYFGPGTRLTVT.

For the CDR3, the DNA is TGTGCTAGTGGTTTGATTTTGACTAGCGGGGGCGGCGAGCAGTACTTC. This sequence encodes CASGLILTSGGGEQYF. The chain joins TRBV12-5 to TRBJ2-7; TRBD2 agrees at 12 bases. Losses at the gene ends were 2 bases for V and 6 bases for J; bases not matched to a gene: 8. CDR1 and CDR2 from the germline V gene are LGHNT and FRNRAP. This CDR3 comprises 16 residues.

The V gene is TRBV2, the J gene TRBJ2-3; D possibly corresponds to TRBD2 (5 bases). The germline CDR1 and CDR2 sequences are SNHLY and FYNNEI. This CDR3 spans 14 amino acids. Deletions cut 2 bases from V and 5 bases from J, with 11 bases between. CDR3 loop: CASSELAGVDTQYF. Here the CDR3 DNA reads TGTGCCAGCAGTGAACTAGCCGGAGTAGATACGCAGTATTTT. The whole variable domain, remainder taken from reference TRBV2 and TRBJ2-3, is EPEVTQTPSHQVTQMGQEVILRCVPISNHLYFYWYRQILGQKVEFLVSFYNNEISEKSEIFDDQFSVERPDGSNFTLKIRSTKLEDSAMYFCASSELAGVDTQYFGPGTRLTVL.

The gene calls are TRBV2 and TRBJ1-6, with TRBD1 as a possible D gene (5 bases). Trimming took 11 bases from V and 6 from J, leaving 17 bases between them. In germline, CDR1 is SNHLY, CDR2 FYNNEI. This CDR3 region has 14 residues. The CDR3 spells CAEGGGKSNSPLHF. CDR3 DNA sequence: TGTGCCGAAGGCGGGGGAAAGAGTAATTCACCCCTCCACTTT.

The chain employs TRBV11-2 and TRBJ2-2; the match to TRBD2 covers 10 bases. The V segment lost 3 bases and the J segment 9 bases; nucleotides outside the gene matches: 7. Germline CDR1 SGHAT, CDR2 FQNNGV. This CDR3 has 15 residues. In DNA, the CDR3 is TGTGCCAGCAGCTTGAGCGGGGGGGCGCCTTGGGAGCTGTTTTTT. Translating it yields CASSLSGGAPWELFF.

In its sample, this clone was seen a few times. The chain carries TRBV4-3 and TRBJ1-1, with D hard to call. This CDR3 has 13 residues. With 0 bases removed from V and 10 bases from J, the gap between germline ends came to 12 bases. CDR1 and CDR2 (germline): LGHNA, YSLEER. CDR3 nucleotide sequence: TGCGCCAGCAGCCAAGAGATTATCGGAGGAGCTTTCTTT. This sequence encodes CASSQEIIGGAFF.